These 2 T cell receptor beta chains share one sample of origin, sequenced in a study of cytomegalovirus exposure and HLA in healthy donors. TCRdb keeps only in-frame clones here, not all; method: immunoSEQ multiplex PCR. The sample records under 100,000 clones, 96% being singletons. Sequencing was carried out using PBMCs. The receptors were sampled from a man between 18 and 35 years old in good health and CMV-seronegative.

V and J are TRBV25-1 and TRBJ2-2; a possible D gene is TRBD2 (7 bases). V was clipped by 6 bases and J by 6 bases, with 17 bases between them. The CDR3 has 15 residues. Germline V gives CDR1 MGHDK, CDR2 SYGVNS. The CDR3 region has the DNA TGTGCCAGCAGAAAAGGGAGGGGGGGCTCCGGGGAGCTGTTTTTT. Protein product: CASRKGRGGSGELFF.

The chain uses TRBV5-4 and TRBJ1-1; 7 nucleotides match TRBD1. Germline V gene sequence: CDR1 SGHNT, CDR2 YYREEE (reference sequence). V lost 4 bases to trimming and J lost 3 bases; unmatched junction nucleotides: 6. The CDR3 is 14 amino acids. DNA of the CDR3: TGTGCCAGCAGCCCGACAGGGCCGTACACTGAAGCTTTCTTT. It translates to CASSPTGPYTEAFF.